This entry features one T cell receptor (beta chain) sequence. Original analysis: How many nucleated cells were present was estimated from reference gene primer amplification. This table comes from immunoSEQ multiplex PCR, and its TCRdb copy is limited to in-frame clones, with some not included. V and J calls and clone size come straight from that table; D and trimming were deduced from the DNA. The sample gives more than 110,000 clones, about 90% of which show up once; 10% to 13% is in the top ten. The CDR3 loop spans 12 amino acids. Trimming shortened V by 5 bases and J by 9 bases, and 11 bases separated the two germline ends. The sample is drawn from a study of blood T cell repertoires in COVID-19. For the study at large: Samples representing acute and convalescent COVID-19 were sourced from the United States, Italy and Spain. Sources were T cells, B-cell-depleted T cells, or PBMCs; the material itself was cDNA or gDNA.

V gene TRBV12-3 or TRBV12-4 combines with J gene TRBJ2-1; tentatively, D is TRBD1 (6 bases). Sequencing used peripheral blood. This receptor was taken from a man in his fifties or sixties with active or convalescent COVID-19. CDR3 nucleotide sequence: TGTGCCAGCAGTACTCGCAGGGGTGAGCAGTTCTTC. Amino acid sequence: CASSTRRGEQFF.